A single T cell receptor (beta chain) is shown here with its context. Its antigen remains unidentified. The data originate from a study of OX40 agonist ivuxolimab in advanced cancers. Points from the study as a whole: Averaged across samples, CD8+ T cells carried more expanded clones than CD4+ did. Doses of 0.1 to 3.0 mg/kg were accompanied by clonal expansion of CD4+ and CD8+ blood T cells by week 6. Nonresponders, in some cases, also had low normalized T-cell clonal expansion.

Germline-derived CDR1 and CDR2 are SNHLY and FYNNEI. V lost 7 bases and J lost 2, with 14 bases in between. This CDR3 has 14 amino acids. The protocol was immunoSEQ multiplex PCR, while the TCRdb copy is restricted to in-frame clones and leaves out a portion. In the table there are more than 55,000 clones, around 85% of which are singletons. This chain uses TRBV2 with TRBJ1-2; tentatively, D is TRBD1 (5 bases). The sequences come from CD4+ or CD8+ T cells sorted from blood, collected in a trial of the OX40 agonist ivuxolimab. The receptor was isolated from an adult with an advanced solid tumor such as melanoma, head and neck, liver or kidney cancer. The chain's CDR3 is CASTRDGENYGYTF. CDR3 coding DNA: TGTGCCAGCACACGGGACGGAGAGAACTATGGCTACACCTTC.